This section outlines one TCR beta chain sequence together with its context. The sample is drawn from a study of T cell changes during pregnancy in multiple sclerosis. The method was immunoSEQ multiplex PCR; TCRdb's version includes in-frame clones alone and lacks a portion of them. Of tens of thousands of clones in the sample, about 90% were seen once. Germline-derived CDR1 and CDR2 are LNHDA and SQIVND (reference sequence). Between the trimmed V and J ends, which lost 5 bases and 0 bases, there was a span of 16 bases. This CDR3 is built from 16 residues. The rearrangement links TRBV19 to TRBJ1-2; unclear D gene. This receptor was obtained from a female donor with multiple sclerosis, enrolled in a pregnancy study. The sequencing here drew on CD4+ T cells from peripheral blood mononuclear cells, taken before pregnancy. CDR3 in DNA: TGTGCCAGTAGTCCCACCGGGAAGAGGACTAACTATGGCTACACCTTC. This gives the protein CASSPTGKRTNYGYTF.